This T cell receptor (beta chain) was obtained from a study of cytomegalovirus exposure and HLA in healthy donors. The PCR was carried out with 60 Vbeta primers and 13 Jbeta primers. Sequencing was performed with immunoSEQ multiplex PCR; in TCRdb, only in-frame clones are kept and a portion is missing. The table for this sample gives some 130,000 clones. CDR3 length: 15 residues. The V and J ends lost 5 bases and 0 bases respectively, with 14 bases between them. CDR1 is SGHRS, CDR2 YFSETQ, per germline. Among the donors, all were healthy bone marrow donors. The receptor was derived from a woman in her thirties or forties in good health and CMV-seronegative. Material for sequencing was PBMCs. The chain joins TRBV5-1 to TRBJ2-5, with unresolved D. The CDR3 protein is CASSWSDSYQETQYF. The CDR3 DNA reads TGCGCCAGCAGTTGGTCCGACTCGTACCAAGAGACCCAGTACTTC.